This T cell receptor (beta chain) was obtained from a study of blood T cell repertoires in COVID-19. Study information: Both acute and convalescent COVID-19 samples were obtained from the United States, Italy and Spain. Sources were T cells, B-cell-depleted T cells, or PBMCs; the material itself was cDNA or gDNA.

Repertoires were generated with immunoSEQ multiplex PCR, while TCRdb's copy carries only in-frame clones and drops some. The table shows 160,000 or so clones, with approximately 90% occurring only once. Trimming stripped 1 base from V and 8 bases from J, with 12 bases between. CDR3 length: 14 amino acids. Germline V CDR1 and CDR2: MNHEY, SVGAGI. V and J are TRBV6-5 and TRBJ2-1; TRBD2 is a possible D gene (6 bases). Material for sequencing was peripheral blood. The receptor was isolated from a woman aged 55 to 70 who had recovered from COVID-19. The CDR3 DNA reads TGTGCCAGCAGTTACTATTTACTAGCTGATGAGCAGTTCTTC. Its translation is CASSYYLLADEQFF.